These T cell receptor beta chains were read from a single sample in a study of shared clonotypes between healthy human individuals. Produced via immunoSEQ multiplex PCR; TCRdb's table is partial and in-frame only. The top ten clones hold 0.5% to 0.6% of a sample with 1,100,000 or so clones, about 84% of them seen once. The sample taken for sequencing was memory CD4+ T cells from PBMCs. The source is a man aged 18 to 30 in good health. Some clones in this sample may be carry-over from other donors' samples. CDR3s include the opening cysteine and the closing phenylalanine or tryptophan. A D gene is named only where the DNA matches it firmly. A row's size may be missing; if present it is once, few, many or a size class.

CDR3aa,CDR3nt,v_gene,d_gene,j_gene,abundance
CASSLGRASGNTIYF,TGTGCCAGCAGTTTGGGCAGAGCCTCTGGAAACACCATATATTTT,TRBV28,NA,TRBJ1-3,NA
CASSSQGLGNQPQHF,TGTGCCAGCAGTTCGCAGGGGTTGGGCAATCAGCCCCAGCATTTT,TRBV28,NA,TRBJ1-5,NA
CASSYAARADTQYF,TGTGCCAGCAGTTACGCAGCCCGCGCAGATACGCAGTATTTT,TRBV6-5,NA,TRBJ2-3,few
CASSSHDRAYNYGYTF,TGTGCCAGCAGCTCCCACGACAGGGCCTATAACTATGGCTACACCTTC,TRBV7-9,TRBD1,TRBJ1-2,once
CASSPQTVTNTEAFF,TGTGCCAGCTCACCACAGACGGTTACGAACACTGAAGCTTTCTTT,TRBV18,NA,TRBJ1-1,NA
CASSPREGGTDTQYF,TGTGCCAGCTCACCCAGGGAAGGGGGCACAGATACGCAGTATTTT,TRBV18,NA,TRBJ2-3,NA
CASSRGGGRDYEQYF,TGCGCCAGCAGCCGAGGAGGGGGGCGGGACTACGAGCAGTACTTC,TRBV4-1,NA,TRBJ2-7,once
CASSDLRGGRAPNEQFF,TGTGCCAGCAGTGATCTCCGGGGCGGGAGGGCCCCCAATGAGCAGTTCTTC,TRBV2,TRBD2,TRBJ2-1,once
CASNSAGFSAYEQYF,TGTGCCAGCAACTCAGCTGGGTTTAGCGCCTACGAGCAGTACTTC,TRBV21-1,NA,TRBJ2-7,NA
CASSQTNTGELFF,TGTGCCAGTAGCCAAACGAACACCGGGGAGCTGTTTTTT,TRBV19,NA,TRBJ2-2,NA
CASSPDRKRGINQPQHF,TGTGCCAGCAGTCCTGATCGAAAGAGGGGGATCAATCAGCCCCAGCATTTT,TRBV28,NA,TRBJ1-5,few
CASRRTGSSYNEQFF,TGTGCCAGCAGGAGGACGGGGAGCTCCTACAATGAGCAGTTCTTC,TRBV6-5,NA,TRBJ2-1,once
CASSTGTGSYEQYF,TGTGCCAGTAGCACCGGGACAGGGTCCTACGAGCAGTACTTC,TRBV19,TRBD1,TRBJ2-7,many
CASSLWGPGNTIYF,TGCGCCAGCAGCTTGTGGGGACCTGGAAACACCATATATTTT,TRBV5-1,NA,TRBJ1-3,many
CASSYREGRYEQYF,TGTGCCAGCAGTTACCGGGAGGGCCGGTACGAGCAGTACTTC,TRBV6-5,TRBD2,TRBJ2-7,NA
CATSRGGTGGHNEQFF,TGTGCCACCAGCAGAGGGGGGACAGGGGGCCACAATGAGCAGTTCTTC,TRBV15,TRBD1,TRBJ2-1,NA
CASSQDRTEIYGFGELFF,TGCGCCAGCAGCCAAGATAGGACAGAGATCTATGGTTTCGGGGAGCTGTTTTTT,TRBV4-1,NA,TRBJ2-2,once
CASTQVPGVHTEAFF,TGTGCCAGCACCCAGGTTCCAGGGGTGCACACTGAAGCTTTCTTT,TRBV9,NA,TRBJ1-1,NA
CASRSTGRVYGYTF,TGTGCCAGCCGATCTACGGGACGAGTATATGGCTACACCTTC,TRBV6-5,NA,TRBJ1-2,NA
CASSRDGTAETQYF,TGTGCCAGCAGCCGAGACGGGACAGCTGAGACCCAGTACTTC,TRBV11-2,TRBD1,TRBJ2-5,few
CASSQSRQETQYF,TGCGCCAGCAGCCAGTCCAGACAAGAGACCCAGTACTTC,TRBV4-3,NA,TRBJ2-5,few
CASSLDYNEQFF,TGTGCCAGCAGCTTAGACTACAATGAGCAGTTCTTC,TRBV7-2,NA,TRBJ2-1,NA
CASSSLWEGVIDTQYF,TGTGCCAGCAGCTCTTTGTGGGAGGGCGTGATAGATACGCAGTATTTT,TRBV5-6,TRBD2,TRBJ2-3,NA
CSVGRILNTEAFF,TGCAGCGTGGGGCGAATATTGAACACTGAAGCTTTCTTT,TRBV29-1,NA,TRBJ1-1,once
CASFRAGQGQETQYF,TGTGCCAGCTTCCGGGCAGGACAGGGTCAAGAGACCCAGTACTTC,TRBV7-9,TRBD1,TRBJ2-5,NA
CASSSEGGYNEQFF,TGTGCCAGCAGTTCTGAGGGTGGGTACAATGAGCAGTTCTTC,TRBV28,NA,TRBJ2-1,NA
CASSLGSIRETQYF,TGCGCCAGCAGCTTGGGGAGCATCCGAGAGACCCAGTACTTC,TRBV5-1,NA,TRBJ2-5,NA